This TCR beta chain was sequenced during a study of cytomegalovirus exposure and HLA in healthy donors. Likely unrecorded immune exposures existed in these nominally healthy donors. With 60 Vbeta and 13 Jbeta primers, the PCR was carried out. The protocol was immunoSEQ multiplex PCR, while the TCRdb copy is restricted to in-frame clones and leaves out a portion. The data show about 150,000 clones, over 65% seen once. With 8 bases removed from V and 2 bases from J, the gap between germline ends came to 12 bases. Germline lookup yields CDR1 MNHNY and CDR2 SVGAGI (reference sequence). This CDR3 has 13 amino acids.

The chain is built from TRBV6-6 and TRBJ1-2; D is possibly TRBD1 (6 bases). The sequence derives from a young man in good health and CMV-seronegative. The sample taken for sequencing was PBMCs. The chain's CDR3 is CASGAGANYGYTF. In nucleotides, the CDR3 is TGTGCCAGCGGCGCGGGGGCCAACTATGGCTACACCTTC.